Presented here are 15 T cell receptor beta chains from one specimen sequenced in a study of T cells in Graves' hyperthyroidism and ophthalmopathy. Researchers amplified the TCR beta CDR3 regions from RNA transcripts. First-round RT-PCR targeting the TCR CDR3 was performed with the HTBI primer set. TCRdb redid the calling of the multiplex PCR reads with MiXCR, one entry per CDR3 protein. The profile shows about 690,000 distinct CDR3 sequences, roughly 17% of them singletons. Sequences were obtained from blood. Receptor source: a man aged 45-65 years with Graves' hyperthyroidism.

This clonotype was counted many times. The chain links TRBV28 to TRBJ2-7; 7 nucleotides line up with TRBD2. V shed 1 base, J shed 1 base, and the junction held 4 bases outside the gene matches. The CDR3 runs 15 residues. CDR1 MDHEN and CDR2 SYDVKM come from the germline V gene. CDR3 protein: CASSLSPGRSYEQYF. For the CDR3, the DNA is TGTGCCAGCAGTTTATCCCCCGGGAGGTCCTACGAGCAGTACTTC.

The table lists this clonotype with a few counts. J is TRBJ1-2 and V is TRBV30, with no clear D. This CDR3 contains 13 residues. V was cut by 0 bases and J by 6 bases, with 11 bases left in between. Germline V CDR1 and CDR2: GTSNPN, SVGIG (reference sequence). The CDR3 DNA reads as TGTGCCTGGAGTGTCACACAGCCGGATGGCTACACCTTC. Translation gives CAWSVTQPDGYTF.

This rearrangement joins TRBV2 to TRBJ1-2; 10 bases are shared with TRBD1. V lost 11 bases to trimming and J lost 1 base; unmatched junction nucleotides: 10. Germline-derived CDR1 and CDR2 are SNHLY and FYNNEI. CDR3 length: 15 residues. The chain's CDR3 is CAGTGDRGFNYGYTF. The DNA of the CDR3 is TGTGCCGGCACCGGGGACAGGGGCTTTAACTATGGCTACACCTTC.

This clonotype appeared many times. V usage is TRBV19 and J usage is TRBJ2-7, with D perhaps matching TRBD1 or TRBD2 (5 bases each). Germline V gene sequence: CDR1 LNHDA, CDR2 SQIVND (reference sequence). The CDR3 has 14 amino acids. Between the trimmed V and J ends, which lost 6 bases and 6 bases, there was a span of 18 bases. CDR3 coding DNA: TGTGCCAGTAGCCCCCCGGGACGAAAAGGCGAGCAGTACTTC. This encodes CASSPPGRKGEQYF.

This clonotype was found a few times. A much larger clone lies one base from this, so it may be a read error. The chain carries TRBV7-2 and TRBJ2-5, with 7 bases that match TRBD1. The CDR3 is made up of 15 amino acids. CDR1 is SGHTA, CDR2 FQGNSA, per germline. Trimming at V came to 5 bases and at J to 5 bases, leaving 11 bases not matched to a gene. CDR3 amino acids: CASSPRFRGWETQYF. In nucleotides, the CDR3 is TGTGCCAGCAGCCCCCGATTCAGGGGGTGGGAGACCCAGTACTTC.

Details on this clonotype: With a much larger clone just one base away, this may be a read error. This sequence joins TRBV7-6 and TRBJ1-1; D unresolved. The CDR3 loop spans 17 amino acids. The germline V gene has CDR1 SGHVS and CDR2 FNYEAQ. In DNA form, the CDR3 reads TGTGCCAGCAGCCCAGTGGGCAGGAACCCAGGCAGGACTGAAGCTTCCTTT. Protein product: CASSPVGRNPGRTEASF.

The genes are TRBV29-1 and TRBJ2-5; tentative D call: TRBD1 (5 bases). Between the trimmed V and J ends, which lost 5 bases and 1 base, there was a span of 8 bases. CDR3 length: 12 amino acids. Germline lookup yields CDR1 SQVTM and CDR2 ANQGSEA. Here the CDR3 reads CSVNQGQETQYF. CDR3 nucleotide sequence: TGCAGCGTTAATCAGGGCCAAGAGACCCAGTACTTC.

CDR3 residues: CASRPSRDRTYGYTF. CDR3 nucleotides: TGTGCCAGCAGGCCTTCCCGGGACAGGACCTATGGCTACACCTTC. The chain is built from TRBV6-1 and TRBJ1-2; 8 nucleotides align to TRBD1. The trim removed 6 bases at V and 4 bases at J, leaving 10 bases unmatched. The CDR3 covers 15 residues. CDR1 and CDR2 from the germline V gene are MNHNS and SASEGT.

Many counts were recorded for this clonotype. The gene calls are TRBV28 and TRBJ1-1; TRBD1 matches 7 bases. The CDR3 runs 14 residues. Germline V gene sequence: CDR1 MDHEN, CDR2 SYDVKM. J lost 0 bases, V lost 10 bases, and 8 bases had no gene match. CDR3 bases: TGTGCCATCAGGGGGGGACCGCTGAACACTGAAGCTTTCTTT. Translating gives CAIRGGPLNTEAFF.

This clonotype has more than one count but fewer than ten. The chain couples TRBV3-1 to TRBJ2-1; D gene ambiguous. Trimming cost V 1 base and J 11 bases, with 18 bases left between them. CDR1 is LGHDT, CDR2 YNNKEL, per germline (reference sequence). The CDR3 runs 15 residues. As DNA, the CDR3 is TGTGCCAGCAGCCAAGTGCAATCGAGCATCGGTAAGCAGTTCTTC. Its translation is CASSQVQSSIGKQFF.

This clonotype was detected many times. V is TRBV7-9 and J is TRBJ2-7, with TRBD1 identical over 7 bases. The CDR3 is 16 residues long. Trimming cost V 5 bases and J 2 bases; bases outside gene matches: 12. The germline V gene encodes CDR1 SEHNR and CDR2 FQNEAQ (reference sequence). CDR3: CASSATNRGLAYEQYF. The CDR3 bases are TGTGCCAGCAGCGCTACAAACAGGGGTTTAGCCTACGAGCAGTACTTC.

This clonotype was observed many times. The CDR3 DNA reads as TGTGCCAGCAGTGAAGTCAGAAGCAATCAGCCCCAGCATTTT. This encodes CASSEVRSNQPQHF. The chain recombines TRBV2 with TRBJ1-5; unclear D gene. From germline, CDR1 is SNHLY and CDR2 FYNNEI. Trimming stripped 1 base from V and 1 base from J, with 5 bases between. This CDR3 comprises 14 residues. Complete variable domain (other parts from reference TRBV2 and TRBJ1-5): EPEVTQTPSHQVTQMGQEVILRCVPISNHLYFYWYRQILGQKVEFLVSFYNNEISEKSEIFDDQFSVERPDGSNFTLKIRSTKLEDSAMYFCASSEVRSNQPQHFGDGTRLSIL.

This clonotype was observed many times. This chain connects TRBV5-1 to TRBJ2-7, with 8 bases identical to TRBD2. Looked up from germline, CDR1 is SGHRS and CDR2 is YFSETQ. Trimming cost V 4 bases and J 4 bases; bases outside gene matches: 7. The CDR3 runs 14 residues. DNA of the CDR3: TGCGCCAGCAGCCCGAGCGGGAGTCGGTACGAGCAGTACTTC. Its translation: CASSPSGSRYEQYF.

This clonotype was found many times. This sequence joins TRBV6-2 or TRBV6-3 and TRBJ1-5; TRBD1 aligns across 10 bases. Germline CDR1 MNHEY, CDR2 SVGEGT. V lost 6 bases to trimming and J lost 5 bases; unmatched junction nucleotides: 4. The CDR3 loop spans 14 amino acids. The chain's CDR3 is CASSTTGGDQPQHF. The DNA for the CDR3 is TGTGCCAGCAGCACGACAGGGGGCGATCAGCCCCAGCATTTT.

This clonotype has a handful of counts. This chain uses TRBV4-2 with TRBJ2-7; D uncertain. CDR1 is LGHNA, CDR2 YNFKEQ, per germline. This CDR3 contains 15 residues. The V and J ends lost 0 bases and 3 bases respectively, with 12 bases between them. The CDR3 reads CASSQESSINYEQYF. In DNA form, the CDR3 reads TGTGCCAGCAGCCAAGAAAGCTCAATCAACTACGAGCAGTACTTC.